These 9 T cell receptor beta chains were sequenced from one sample in a study of tumor-infiltrating lymphocytes in primary liver carcinoma. Starting from around 0.45 ug of total RNA, TCR beta cDNA was produced with a primer in the constant region. Three rounds of nested multiplex PCR with slightly modified ARM-PCR produced TCR beta libraries. A C-beta reverse primer was combined with TRBV1-TRBV30 forward primers in the first two PCR rounds, and each round had ten to eleven cycles. From the multiplex PCR reads, TCRdb called clonotypes with MiXCR, one entry per CDR3 protein. This table holds approximately 210,000 distinct CDR3 sequences, less than 75% found once. Unsorted whole blood yielded the blood RNA, and germline DNA was also extracted. The sample consisted of peripheral blood. Every receptor here comes from an older woman with primary liver carcinoma and hepatitis B virus infection.

Points on this clonotype: This likely comes from a read error, as the CDR3 has no conserved phenylalanine or tryptophan at its end. V is TRBV7-8 and J is TRBJ2-4, with TRBD2 as a possible D gene (6 bases). The germline V gene has CDR1 SGHVS and CDR2 FQNEAQ. The CDR3 sequence is 16 residues long. The ends were cut back, 5 bases at V and 5 bases at J, with 19 bases in the middle. The CDR3 DNA reads TGTGCCAGCAGCCAAATTCCGGGAGAGGGTCAAAACATTCAGTACATC. Its protein product is CASSQIPGEGQNIQYI.

With regard to this clonotype: A much larger clone lies one base from this, so it may be a read error. The chain links TRBV28 to TRBJ2-1, with TRBD2 matching over 7 bases. The V segment lost 4 bases and the J segment 2 bases; nucleotides outside the gene matches: 14. In germline, CDR1 is MDHEN, CDR2 SYDVKM. This CDR3 has 18 residues. CDR3 DNA: TGTGCCAGCAGTTCTCATCGTCTAGTGGGAGGGGCCTACAATGAGCAGTTCTTC. Protein product: CASSSHRLVGGAYNEQFF.

Remarks on this clonotype: One junction end disagrees with the germline gene, perhaps due to a read error. The rearrangement uses TRBV6-5 and TRBJ1-5; perhaps TRBD1 as D (5 bases). Germline V gene data show CDR1 as MNHEY and CDR2 as SVGAGI. CDR3 size: 14 residues. CDR3: CASSSGLINQPLHF. CDR3 nucleotide sequence: TGTGCCAGCAGTTCGGGACTTATAAATCAGCCCCTGCATTTT.

V usage is TRBV11-2 and J usage is TRBJ2-5; weak D call: TRBD1 (6 bases). CDR3 length equals 14 residues. V shed 3 bases and J shed 9 bases, with 17 bases lying between them. The germline gives CDR1 SGHAT, CDR2 FQNNGV. The CDR3 DNA reads as TGTGCCAGCAGCTTCGACGGGACAAGGACGCCCCAGTACTTC. It encodes CASSFDGTRTPQYF.

The chain combines TRBV5-1 with TRBJ2-1; TRBD2 is a possible D gene (6 bases). V lost 0 bases and J 7 bases, leaving 8 bases between the germline ends. Germline V lookup: CDR1 SGHRS, CDR2 YFSETQ. The length of the CDR3 is 13 residues. CDR3 in amino acids: CASSLGGRNEQFF. In nucleotides, the CDR3 is TGCGCCAGCAGCTTGGGGGGGAGGAATGAGCAGTTCTTC.

This clonotype was picked up one time. A much larger clonotype is one base distant, so this may be a read error. The chain employs TRBV4-1 and TRBJ2-2; 8 nucleotides match TRBD2. Germline V gives CDR1 MGHRA, CDR2 YSYEKL. V was pared by 4 bases and J by 5 bases, with 6 bases of the junction left unmatched. This CDR3 is built from 15 residues. The CDR3 DNA sequence: TGCGCCAGCAGCCCCGGCGGGGGGACTACCGGGGAGCTGTTTTTT. Its protein is CASSPGGGTTGELFF.

Comment on this clonotype: A much larger clone differs from this one at a single base, so this may be a read error. The chain has TRBV4-2 and TRBJ2-3, with 9 bases that match TRBD1. Germline assignment: CDR1 LGHNA and CDR2 YNFKEQ. This CDR3 spans 14 amino acids. The DNA for the CDR3 is TGTGTCAGCAGCCCTACAGGGGGCGCAGATACGCAGTATTTT. It codes for CVSSPTGGADTQYF.

V is TRBV30 and J is TRBJ1-5, with D perhaps TRBD1 (6 bases). There are 14 residues in the CDR3. Germline CDR1 reads GTSNPN; CDR2 reads SVGIG (reference sequence). Trimming took 6 bases from V and 0 from J, leaving 12 bases between them. CDR3 sequence: CACDQGYSNQPQHF. CDR3 bases: TGTGCCTGCGACCAGGGGTATAGCAATCAGCCCCAGCATTTT.

About this clonotype: At one end, the junction sequence differs from germline, possibly due to a read error. The chain carries TRBV29-1 and TRBJ1-5; D not certain. Germline V CDR1 and CDR2: SQVTM, ANQGSEA. The CDR3 contains 12 residues. CDR3 in DNA: TGCAGCGTTGCAGTGAACAGTCAGTCCCAGCATTTT. It yields the protein CSVAVNSQSQHF.